This T cell receptor (beta chain) emerged from a study of T cells in Graves' hyperthyroidism and ophthalmopathy. This clonotype was seen ten or more times. Amplification of TCR beta CDR3 regions used RNA as the template. An initial round of RT-PCR targeting the TCR CDR3 relied on the HTBI primer set. TCRdb processed the multiplex PCR reads anew with MiXCR; each CDR3 protein has one entry. The sample consists of about 500,000 distinct CDR3 sequences, around 15% of them appearing once. CDR1 is DFQATT, CDR2 SNEGSKA, per germline (reference sequence). Trimming shortened V by 0 bases and J by 1 base, and 9 bases separated the two germline ends. The CDR3 runs to 14 residues.

Sequenced input: blood. The receptor's source is a woman in her twenties or thirties with Graves' ophthalmopathy. The V gene is TRBV20-1, the J gene TRBJ2-5; D unclear. The CDR3 nucleotides are TGCAGTGCTAGAGATCGACCGACCCAAGAGACCCAGTACTTC. It codes for CSARDRPTQETQYF.